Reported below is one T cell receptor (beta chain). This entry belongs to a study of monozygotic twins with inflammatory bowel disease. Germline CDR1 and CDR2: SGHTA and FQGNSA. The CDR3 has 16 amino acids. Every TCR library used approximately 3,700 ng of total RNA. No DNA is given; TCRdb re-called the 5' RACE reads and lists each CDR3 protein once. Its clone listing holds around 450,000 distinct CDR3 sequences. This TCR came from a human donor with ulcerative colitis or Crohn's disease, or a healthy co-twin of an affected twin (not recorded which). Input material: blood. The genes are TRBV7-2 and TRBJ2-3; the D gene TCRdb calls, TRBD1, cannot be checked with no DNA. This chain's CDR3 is CASSFRGQGRTDTQYF.